This T cell receptor (beta chain) was observed in a study of T cells in Graves' hyperthyroidism and ophthalmopathy (dated 2019 in TCRdb). Some background on the complete study: Peripheral blood samples were taken at the time of initial diagnosis, prior to any treatment. TCR V-J signatures able to tell the groups apart were searched for in a discovery cohort of 90 to 100 patients, of whom under 45 had Graves' ophthalmopathy and about 60 had stable Graves' hyperthyroidism. Whether ophthalmopathy could be predicted prospectively was tested in an independent validation cohort made up of approximately 19 hyperthyroidism patients plus 17 patients who later progressed to ophthalmopathy. For training and testing, the approximately 97 patients in the discovery cohort were randomly divided in a 7:3 ratio. Thyroid tissue and blood T-cell repertoires from about six Graves' hyperthyroidism patients were also compared in the study. After blood sampling, hyperthyroidism patients were treated with methimazole at a starting dose of 30 mg daily, and ophthalmopathy patients were treated with high-dose intravenous methylprednisolone. The paper describes TCR Vbeta CDR3 sequencing of 135 peripheral blood samples, made up of 43 ophthalmopathy patients, 70 to 75 hyperthyroidism patients and roughly 17 progressor patients. Broader findings and caveats from the paper: In validation, the model predicted progression to ophthalmopathy with approximately 71% sensitivity and roughly 72% specificity, a median of around six months before onset. No statistical method was used to set the sample size in advance, and investigators knew the group allocation. Blood samples also contained most of the expanded thyroid clonotypes (frequency above 0.001), which suggests that blood repertoires may reflect thyroid immune responses. A 13 V-J signature model separated ophthalmopathy from stable hyperthyroidism, with over 85% sensitivity and roughly 81% specificity in cross-validation and 80%/75% in testing.

The TCR beta CDR3 regions were amplified from the RNA transcripts. A first-round RT-PCR of the TCR CDR3 used the HTBI primer set with the Qiagen OneStep RT-PCR kit. The libraries were constructed in a second round of multiplex PCR and then size-selected and purified. Paired-end sequencing of the libraries was performed with 100 bp reads on an Illumina HiSeq2000. In the source study's methods: Raw data were processed with SOAPnuke, discarding reads with adapters, uncalled bases, mean Phred below 15, or no exact constant-primer or identifier match. COPE v1.2.5 was used to merge high-quality paired reads, and clonotypes were defined as unique nucleotide sequences. Clonotypes were aligned to IMGT TRBV, TRBD and TRBJ reference segments using MiTCR v1.1. Only V-J combinations with frequency above 0.0001, covering about 99% of repertoires, were analysed. A TCS score was defined as the ratio of F50 (clonal expansion) to E x V (chaos), with BLOSUM62-based TCRdist applied between CDR3 peptides within each V-J. Welch's t-statistics and random forest reduced just over 500 V-J features to fewer than 15, which were used in a naive Bayes classifier (R e1071). Through fastp at Q25 and MiXCR, TCRdb rebuilt clones from the public reads, retaining in-frame beta chains. Rows merge per CDR3 protein into single entries with the most common DNA and genes. The V and J calls come from TCRdb's annotation, not from the publication. The sample records some 570,000 distinct CDR3 sequences, approximately 15% of which are singletons. Over 6% of the sample goes to the ten largest clones.

Ophthalmopathy patients had moderately to severely active disease, with a Clinical Activity Score of 3 or more, a NOSPECS grade of 4 or more, and a disease duration of less than 3 months. Any patient with an uncontrolled infection, another autoimmune disease, pregnancy or lactation was excluded. Diagnoses were established on the basis of clinical symptoms, serum thyroxine and TRAb, thyroid ultrasound, and orbital computed tomography. PBMCs were separated from under 11 ml of fresh peripheral blood using Ficoll-Paque density gradient centrifugation. Total RNA was extracted using Trizol reagent, and RNA quality was assessed on an Agilent 2100 Bioanalyzer. V sheds 0 bases and J sheds 2 bases, leaving 6 bases between their ends. From cysteine to phenylalanine, the CDR3 is 14 amino acids long. CDR3 DNA only is kept here, 42 bases in frame from base 1. The germline V gene provides CDR1 KGHSH and CDR2 LQKENI.

This clonotype was seen many times. Its binding antigen is unknown. No clone much larger than this one lies a single base away; base qualities are absent. The sequence joins TRBV18 to TRBJ2-3; the D gene is unclear. This receptor was taken from a woman aged 18 to 35 with Graves' ophthalmopathy. The sequencing input was blood. The DNA sequence follows: TGTGCCAGCTCACCACCGGCCAACACAGATACGCAGTATTTT. Its protein is CASSPPANTDTQYF.